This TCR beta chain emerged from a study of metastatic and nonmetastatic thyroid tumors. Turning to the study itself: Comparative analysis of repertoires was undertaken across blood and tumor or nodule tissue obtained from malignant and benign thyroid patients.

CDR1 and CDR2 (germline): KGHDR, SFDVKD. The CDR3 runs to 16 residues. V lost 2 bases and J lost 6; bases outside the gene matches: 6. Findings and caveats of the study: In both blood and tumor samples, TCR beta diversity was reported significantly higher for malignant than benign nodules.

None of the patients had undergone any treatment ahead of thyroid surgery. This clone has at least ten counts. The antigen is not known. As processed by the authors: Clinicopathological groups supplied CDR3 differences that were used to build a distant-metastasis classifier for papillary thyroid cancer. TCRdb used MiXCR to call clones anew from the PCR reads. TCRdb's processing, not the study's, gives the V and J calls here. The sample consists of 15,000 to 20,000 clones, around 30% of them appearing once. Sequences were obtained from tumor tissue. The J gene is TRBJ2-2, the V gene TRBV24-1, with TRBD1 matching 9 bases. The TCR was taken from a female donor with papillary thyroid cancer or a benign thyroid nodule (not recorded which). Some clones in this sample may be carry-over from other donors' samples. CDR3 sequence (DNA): TGTGCCACCAGTGATTCGGGACAGGGAGGACCCGGGGAGCTGTTTTTT. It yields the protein CATSDSGQGGPGELFF.